The following is a T cell receptor beta chain sequence with its context. The data were taken from a study of blood T cell repertoires in COVID-19. At the level of the study: Samples taken during acute and convalescent COVID-19 were collected in the United States, Italy and Spain. Sources were T cells, B-cell-depleted T cells, or PBMCs; the material itself was cDNA or gDNA.

The CDR3 is 18 amino acids. Losses at the gene ends were 6 bases for V and 0 bases for J; bases not matched to a gene: 16. From germline, CDR1 is SGHVS and CDR2 FQNEAQ. In the authors' workflow: For nucleated cells, counts were estimated from reference gene primer amplification. Generated by immunoSEQ multiplex PCR, the TCRdb table keeps only in-frame clones and is missing some. From that table come the V and J calls and clone size; the DNA was used to work out D and trimming. The sample holds 140,000 or so clones, 78% seen once. The sequence derives from a woman aged 55-69 years with acute or convalescent COVID-19. V gene TRBV7-8 combines with J gene TRBJ2-7, with 8 bases that match TRBD1. Material: peripheral blood. The CDR3 DNA sequence: TGTGCCAGCAGTGTGGGACAGGTTGGCAGCGCTAGCTCCTACGAGCAGTACTTC. Its protein product is CASSVGQVGSASSYEQYF. Combining the CDR3 with reference TRBV7-8 and TRBJ2-7 gives the whole variable domain GAGVSQSPRYKVAKRGQDVALRCDPISGHVSLFWYQQALGQGPEFLTYFQNEAQLDKSGLPSDRFFAERPEGSVSTLKIQRTQQEDSAVYLCASSVGQVGSASSYEQYFGPGTRLTVT.